The 2 T cell receptor beta chains below all came from one sample that was sequenced in a study of T cells in pancreatic ductal adenocarcinoma. The selected patients with pancreatic ductal adenocarcinoma had surgery but no neoadjuvant therapy. TCRdb's copy holds only in-frame clones and misses some; the assay was immunoSEQ multiplex PCR. The sample lists about 9,000 clones, nearly 90% occurring once. Sequenced material: PBMCs. Every receptor here comes from a human donor with pancreatic ductal adenocarcinoma.

The gene calls are TRBV9 and TRBJ2-7, with 8 bases that match TRBD2. The CDR3 is 18 residues long. V was clipped by 0 bases and J by 0 bases; unmatched bases: 11. Looked up from germline, CDR1 is SGDLS and CDR2 is YYNGEE. CDR3 amino acids: CASSVGLAGSHTSYEQYF. CDR3 DNA: TGTGCCAGCAGCGTAGGATTAGCGGGATCCCACACCTCCTACGAGCAGTACTTC.

The chain carries TRBV6-4 and TRBJ2-1, with TRBD2 matching 11 bases. V was clipped by 3 bases and J by 6 bases; unmatched bases: 4. CDR1 is MRHNA, CDR2 SNTAGT, per germline. The CDR3 sequence is 15 residues long. The CDR3 sequence: CASSDSGRARNEQFF. CDR3 nucleotide sequence: TGTGCCAGCAGTGATAGCGGGAGGGCCCGCAATGAGCAGTTCTTC.